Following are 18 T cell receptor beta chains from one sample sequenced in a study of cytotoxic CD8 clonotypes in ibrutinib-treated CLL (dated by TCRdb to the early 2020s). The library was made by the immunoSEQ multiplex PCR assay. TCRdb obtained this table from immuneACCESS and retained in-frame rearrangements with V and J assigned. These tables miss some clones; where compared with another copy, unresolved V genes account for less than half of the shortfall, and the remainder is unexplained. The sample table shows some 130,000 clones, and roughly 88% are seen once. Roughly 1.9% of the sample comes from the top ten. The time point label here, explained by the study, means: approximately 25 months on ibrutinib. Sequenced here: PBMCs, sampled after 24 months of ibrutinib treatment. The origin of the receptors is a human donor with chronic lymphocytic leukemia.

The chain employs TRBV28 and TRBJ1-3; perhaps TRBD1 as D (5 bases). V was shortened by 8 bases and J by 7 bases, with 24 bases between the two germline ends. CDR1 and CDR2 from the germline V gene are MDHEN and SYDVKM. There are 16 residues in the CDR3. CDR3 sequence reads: CASQTGGVGGRNTIYF. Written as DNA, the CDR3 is TGTGCCAGCCAGACCGGGGGGGTCGGAGGTAGGAACACCATATATTTT.

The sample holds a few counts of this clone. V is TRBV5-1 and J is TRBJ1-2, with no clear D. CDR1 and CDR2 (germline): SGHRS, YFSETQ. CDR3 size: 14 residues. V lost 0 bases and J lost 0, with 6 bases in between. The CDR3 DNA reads TGCGCCAGCAGCTTGGACGCAGCTAACTATGGCTACACCTTC. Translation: CASSLDAANYGYTF. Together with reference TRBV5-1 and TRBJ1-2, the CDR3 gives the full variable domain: KAGVTQTPRYLIKTRGQQVTLSCSPISGHRSVSWYQQTPGQGLQFLFEYFSETQRNKGNFPGRFSGRQFSNSRSEMNVSTLELGDSALYLCASSLDAANYGYTFGSGTRLTVV.

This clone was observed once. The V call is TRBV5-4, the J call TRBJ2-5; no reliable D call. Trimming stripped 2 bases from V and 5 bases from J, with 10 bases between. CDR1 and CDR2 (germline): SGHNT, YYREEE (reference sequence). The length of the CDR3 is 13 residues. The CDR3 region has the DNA TGTGCCAGCAGCTTACCCGGTCTGGAGACCCAGTACTTC. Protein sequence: CASSLPGLETQYF. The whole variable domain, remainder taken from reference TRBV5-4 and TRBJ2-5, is ETGVTQSPTHLIKTRGQQVTLRCSSQSGHNTVSWYQQALGQGPQFIFQYYREEENGRGNFPPRFSGLQFPNYSSELNVNALELDDSALYLCASSLPGLETQYFGPGTRLLVL.

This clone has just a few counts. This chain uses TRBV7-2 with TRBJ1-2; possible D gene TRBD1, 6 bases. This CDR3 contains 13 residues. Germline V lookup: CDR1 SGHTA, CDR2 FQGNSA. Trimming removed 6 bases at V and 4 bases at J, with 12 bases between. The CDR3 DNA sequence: TGTGCCAGCAGTCCGACAGGAGCCTATGGCTACACCTTC. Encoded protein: CASSPTGAYGYTF. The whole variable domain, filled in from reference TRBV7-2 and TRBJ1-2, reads GAGVSQSPSNKVTEKGKDVELRCDPISGHTALYWYRQSLGQGLEFLIYFQGNSAPDKSGLPSDRFSAERTGGSVSTLTIQRTQQEDSAVYLCASSPTGAYGYTFGSGTRLTVV.

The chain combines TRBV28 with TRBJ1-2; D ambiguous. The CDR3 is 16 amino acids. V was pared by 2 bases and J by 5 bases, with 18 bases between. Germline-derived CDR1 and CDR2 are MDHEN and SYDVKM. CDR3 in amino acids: CASSLGPFSLEYGYTF. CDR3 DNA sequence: TGTGCCAGCAGTTTAGGCCCCTTCAGCCTGGAGTATGGCTACACCTTC.

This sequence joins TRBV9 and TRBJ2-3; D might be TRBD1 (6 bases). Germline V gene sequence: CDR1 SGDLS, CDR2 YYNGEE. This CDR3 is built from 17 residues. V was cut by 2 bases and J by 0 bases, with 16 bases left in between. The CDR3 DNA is TGTGCCAGCAGCGTGGTCCCAGGGGACACTAGCACAGATACGCAGTATTTT. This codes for CASSVVPGDTSTDTQYF. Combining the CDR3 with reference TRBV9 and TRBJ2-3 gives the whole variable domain DSGVTQTPKHLITATGQRVTLRCSPRSGDLSVYWYQQSLDQGLQFLIQYYNGEERAKGNILERFSAQQFPDLHSELNLSSLELGDSALYFCASSVVPGDTSTDTQYFGPGTRLTVL.

The DNA of the CDR3 is TGCGCCAGCAGCCAAGTCTTGACTAGGGGCCAAGAGACCCAGTACTTC. As protein: CASSQVLTRGQETQYF. V gene TRBV4-1 combines with J gene TRBJ2-5; a possible D gene is TRBD2 (6 bases). The CDR3 loop spans 16 amino acids. V lost 1 base, J lost 1 base, and 13 bases lay in between. CDR1 is MGHRA, CDR2 YSYEKL, per germline.

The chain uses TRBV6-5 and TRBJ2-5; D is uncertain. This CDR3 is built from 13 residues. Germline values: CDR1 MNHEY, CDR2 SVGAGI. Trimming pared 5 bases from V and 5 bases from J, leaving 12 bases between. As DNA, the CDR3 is TGTGCCAGCAGTAGACTCCCTGTTGAGACCCAGTACTTC. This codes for CASSRLPVETQYF.

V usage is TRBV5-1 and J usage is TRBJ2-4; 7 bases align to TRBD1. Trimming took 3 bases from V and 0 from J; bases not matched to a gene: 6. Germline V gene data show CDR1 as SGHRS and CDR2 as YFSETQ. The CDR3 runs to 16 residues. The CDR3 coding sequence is TGCGCCAGCAGCTCCCGATACAGGGGAGCCAAAAACATTCAGTACTTC. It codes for CASSSRYRGAKNIQYF.

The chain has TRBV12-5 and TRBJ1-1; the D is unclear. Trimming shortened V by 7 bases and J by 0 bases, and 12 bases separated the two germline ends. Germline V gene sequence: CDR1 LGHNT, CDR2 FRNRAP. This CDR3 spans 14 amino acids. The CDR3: CASASSFMNTEAFF. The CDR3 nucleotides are TGTGCTAGTGCCAGCTCGTTCATGAACACTGAAGCTTTCTTT. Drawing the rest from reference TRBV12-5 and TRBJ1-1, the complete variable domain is DARVTQTPRHKVTEMGQEVTMRCQPILGHNTVFWYRQTMMQGLELLAYFRNRAPLDDSGMPKDRFSAEMPDATLATLKIQPSEPRDSAVYFCASASSFMNTEAFFGQGTRLTVV.

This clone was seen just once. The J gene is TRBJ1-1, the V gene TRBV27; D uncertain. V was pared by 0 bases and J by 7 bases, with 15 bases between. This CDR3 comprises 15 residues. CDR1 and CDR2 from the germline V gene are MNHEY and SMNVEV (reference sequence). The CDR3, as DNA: TGTGCCAGCAGTTTATCGAAGGCGGGCTCCTTTGAAGCTTTCTTT. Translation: CASSLSKAGSFEAFF.

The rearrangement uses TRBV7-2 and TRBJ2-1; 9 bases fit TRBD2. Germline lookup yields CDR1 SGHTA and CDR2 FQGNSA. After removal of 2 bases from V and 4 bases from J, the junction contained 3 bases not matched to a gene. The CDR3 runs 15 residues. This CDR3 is CASSLFSGGYNEQFF. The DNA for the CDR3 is TGTGCCAGCAGCTTATTTAGCGGGGGTTACAATGAGCAGTTCTTC.

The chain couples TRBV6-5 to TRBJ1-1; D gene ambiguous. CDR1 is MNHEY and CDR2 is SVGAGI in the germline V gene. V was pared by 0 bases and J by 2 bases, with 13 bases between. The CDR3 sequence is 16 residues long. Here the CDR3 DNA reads TGTGCCAGCAGTTACTCGATTAGGGCAAGAAACACTGAAGCTTTCTTT. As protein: CASSYSIRARNTEAFF.

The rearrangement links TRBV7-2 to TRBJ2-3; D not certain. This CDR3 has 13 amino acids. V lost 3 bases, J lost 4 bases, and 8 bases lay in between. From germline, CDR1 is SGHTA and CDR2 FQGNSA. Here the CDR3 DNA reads TGTGCCAGCAGCTTCCCTGGAGCAGATACGCAGTATTTT. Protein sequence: CASSFPGADTQYF.

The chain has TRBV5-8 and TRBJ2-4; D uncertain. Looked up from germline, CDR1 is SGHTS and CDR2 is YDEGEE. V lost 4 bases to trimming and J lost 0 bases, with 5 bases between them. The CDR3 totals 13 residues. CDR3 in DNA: TGTGCCAGCAGCATAATAGCCAAAAACATTCAGTACTTC. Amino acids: CASSIIAKNIQYF.

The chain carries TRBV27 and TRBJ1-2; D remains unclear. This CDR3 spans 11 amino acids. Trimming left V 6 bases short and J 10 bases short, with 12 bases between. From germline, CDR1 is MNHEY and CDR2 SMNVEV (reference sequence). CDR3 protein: CASRTLSVYTF. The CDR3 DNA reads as TGTGCCAGCAGAACTCTGAGTGTCTACACCTTC.

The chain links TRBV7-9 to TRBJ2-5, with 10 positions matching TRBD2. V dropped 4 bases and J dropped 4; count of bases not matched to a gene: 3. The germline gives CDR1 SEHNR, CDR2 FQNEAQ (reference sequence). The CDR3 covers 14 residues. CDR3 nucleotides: TGTGCCAGCAGCTCCGGGACTAGCGCAGAGACCCAGTACTTC. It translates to CASSSGTSAETQYF.

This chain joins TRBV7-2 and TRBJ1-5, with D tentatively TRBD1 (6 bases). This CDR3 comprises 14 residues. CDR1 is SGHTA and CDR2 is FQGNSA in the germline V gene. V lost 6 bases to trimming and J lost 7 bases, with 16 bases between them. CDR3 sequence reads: CASSFLPGGQPQHF. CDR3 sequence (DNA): TGTGCCAGCAGTTTCCTACCGGGGGGCCAGCCCCAGCATTTT. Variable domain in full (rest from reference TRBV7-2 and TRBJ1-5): GAGVSQSPSNKVTEKGKDVELRCDPISGHTALYWYRQSLGQGLEFLIYFQGNSAPDKSGLPSDRFSAERTGGSVSTLTIQRTQQEDSAVYLCASSFLPGGQPQHFGDGTRLSIL.